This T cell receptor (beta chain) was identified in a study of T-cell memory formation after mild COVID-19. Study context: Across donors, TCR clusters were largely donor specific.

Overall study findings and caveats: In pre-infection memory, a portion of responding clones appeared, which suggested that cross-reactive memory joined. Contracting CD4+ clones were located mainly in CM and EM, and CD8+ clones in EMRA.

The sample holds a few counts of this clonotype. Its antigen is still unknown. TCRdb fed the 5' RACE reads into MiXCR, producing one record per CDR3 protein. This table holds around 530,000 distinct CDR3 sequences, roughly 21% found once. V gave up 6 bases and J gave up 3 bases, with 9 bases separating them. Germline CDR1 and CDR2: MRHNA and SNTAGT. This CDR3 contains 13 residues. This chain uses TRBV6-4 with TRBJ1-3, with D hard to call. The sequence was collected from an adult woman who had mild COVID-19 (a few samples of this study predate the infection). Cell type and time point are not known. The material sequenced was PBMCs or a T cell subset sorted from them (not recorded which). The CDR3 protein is CASSSYRGNTIYF. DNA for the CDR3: TGTGCCAGCAGCTCTTATCGTGGAAACACCATATATTTT.